These 19 T cell receptor beta chains were all obtained from the same sample, sequenced in a study of blood T cells in healthy people across ages. It was with a sample-barcoded 5' primer and a J-beta primer mix that a second PCR of about 6 to 12 cycles was run. TCRdb re-called the 5' RACE reads through MiXCR, storing one row per CDR3 protein. Of 890,000 or so distinct CDR3 sequences in the sample, less than 80% are singletons; the top ten hold about 27%. The sample was blood. The source of these receptors is a man under 40 in good health.

The gene calls are TRBV7-3 and TRBJ2-3, with a tentative D call TRBD2 (5 bases). V was trimmed by 3 bases and J by 0 bases, leaving 10 bases between them. The germline gives CDR1 SGHTA, CDR2 FQGTGA. This CDR3 is built from 15 residues. CDR3 amino acids: CASSFVEASTDTQYF. The CDR3 nucleotides are TGTGCCAGCAGCTTTGTGGAGGCAAGCACAGATACGCAGTATTTT.

This clonotype has only a few counts. DNA of the CDR3: TGTGCCAGCAGCTTAGAGGACAGGATGAATCAGCCCCAGCATTTT. Its protein is CASSLEDRMNQPQHF. The rearrangement joins TRBV7-2 to TRBJ1-5; 7 bases map to TRBD1. The CDR3 has 15 amino acids. CDR1 and CDR2 (germline): SGHTA, FQGNSA. The V gene end was trimmed by 1 base and the J gene end by 4 bases; junction bases not matched to a gene: 4.

In its sample, this clonotype was seen a few times. The chain employs TRBV4-2 and TRBJ2-1; 8 nucleotides match TRBD2. Germline CDR1 reads LGHNA; CDR2 reads YNFKEQ. Trimming at V came to 0 bases and at J to 5 bases, leaving 6 bases not matched to a gene. The CDR3 loop spans 16 amino acids. CDR3 nucleotides: TGTGCCAGCAGCCAAGATCCAGCGGGGGCCAACAATGAGCAGTTCTTC. Amino acids: CASSQDPAGANNEQFF.

V and J are TRBV6-5 and TRBJ1-4; D perhaps matches TRBD1 (5 bases). CDR1 is MNHEY and CDR2 is SVGAGI in the germline V gene. CDR3 length: 14 residues. Trimming pared 6 bases from V and 6 bases from J, leaving 14 bases between. CDR3 in amino acids: CASRYHGTDEKLFF. DNA of the CDR3: TGTGCCAGCAGGTACCACGGGACGGATGAAAAACTGTTTTTT.

On this clonotype: A read error may account for a junction end that differs from germline. V gene TRBV20-1 combines with J gene TRBJ2-5; 9 nucleotides agree with TRBD1. Germline V gene sequence: CDR1 DFQATT, CDR2 SNEGSKA (reference sequence). This CDR3 has 13 amino acids. The CDR3 loop is CSAPGQGQETLYF. CDR3 DNA sequence: TGCAGTGCACCGGGACAGGGACAAGAGACCCTGTACTTC.

The rearrangement links TRBV20-1 to TRBJ2-7; TRBD1 agrees at 10 bases. The CDR3 runs 14 residues. The trim removed 6 bases at V and 1 base at J, leaving 6 bases unmatched. Germline V gene sequence: CDR1 DFQATT, CDR2 SNEGSKA (reference sequence). This CDR3 is CSAPGTGVSYEQYF. The CDR3 bases are TGCAGTGCCCCCGGGACAGGGGTATCCTACGAGCAGTACTTC.

The V and J genes are TRBV4-2 and TRBJ2-6; weak D call: TRBD2 (6 bases). The CDR3 sequence is 18 residues long. In germline, CDR1 is LGHNA, CDR2 YNFKEQ. The V end lost 5 bases, the J end lost 0 bases, and 17 bases lay between the germline ends. The CDR3 DNA reads TGTGCCAGCAGCTACCAAACGGGGAGGAACTCTGGGGCCAACGTCCTGACTTTC. This codes for CASSYQTGRNSGANVLTF.

The genes are TRBV11-2 and TRBJ1-4, with 7 bases aligning to TRBD1. The junction had 10 bases not matched to a gene; V was cut back by 8 bases and J by 7 bases. Germline V gene data show CDR1 as SGHAT and CDR2 as FQNNGV. The CDR3 length is 14 residues. The CDR3 is CASGHRGRGEKLFF. The DNA for the CDR3 is TGTGCCAGCGGCCACAGGGGTCGGGGTGAAAAACTGTTTTTT.

Only one count was recorded for this clonotype. The chain employs TRBV20-1 and TRBJ2-7; 9 nucleotides align to TRBD1. The CDR3 totals 16 residues. V lost 3 bases, J lost 0 bases, and 9 bases stayed unmatched. Germline assignment: CDR1 DFQATT and CDR2 SNEGSKA (reference sequence). The CDR3 DNA is TGCAGTGCTAGTGGTACCGGGACAGGGTCCTCCTACGAGCAGTACTTC. Translation gives CSASGTGTGSSYEQYF.

The chain recombines TRBV18 with TRBJ2-3, with a possible D match to TRBD2 (6 bases). This CDR3 comprises 14 residues. Germline CDR1 KGHSH, CDR2 LQKENI. V was trimmed by 6 bases and J by 5 bases, leaving 15 bases between them. The DNA for the CDR3 is TGTGCCAGCTCGCCCGATGGCGGGGAAGATACGCAGTATTTT. It is translated as CASSPDGGEDTQYF.

This clonotype was counted between two and nine times. The genes are TRBV2 and TRBJ2-5; D unclear. CDR1 and CDR2 from the germline V gene are SNHLY and FYNNEI. The V and J ends lost 7 bases and 2 bases respectively, with 8 bases between them. The length of the CDR3 is 12 residues. CDR3 amino acids: CASTTEQETQYF. CDR3 DNA sequence: TGTGCCAGCACTACGGAACAAGAGACCCAGTACTTC.

The chain combines TRBV4-3 with TRBJ2-3, with 7 nucleotides matching TRBD2. V trimming: 0 bases; J trimming: 4 bases; junction bases outside the gene matches: 10. The CDR3 contains 17 residues. CDR1 is LGHNA and CDR2 is YSLEER in the germline V gene. The CDR3 bases are TGCGCCAGCAGCCAAGATCCTGAAGCGGGGATGGCAGATACGCAGTATTTT. This gives the protein CASSQDPEAGMADTQYF.

This rearrangement joins TRBV5-1 to TRBJ2-3; 7 bases agree with TRBD2. Trimming took 1 base from V and 1 from J; bases not matched to a gene: 6. Germline CDR1 and CDR2: SGHRS and YFSETQ. This CDR3 has 16 amino acids. CDR3 protein: CASSLTKRGGTDTQYF. The CDR3, as DNA: TGCGCCAGCAGCTTGACAAAGCGGGGCGGCACAGATACGCAGTATTTT.

This clonotype was seen a few times. The V gene is TRBV29-1, the J gene TRBJ2-4; 11 bases align to TRBD1. The end of the DNA aligns better with TRBJ2-5, so the J call may be wrong. The germline V gene has CDR1 SQVTM and CDR2 ANQGSEA. This CDR3 has 14 amino acids. CDR3 coding DNA: TGCAGCGTTCTTTTAGGGACAGGGGGACAGACCCAGTACTTC. Its translation is CSVLLGTGGQTQYF.

Remarks on this clonotype: A much more abundant neighbour one base away suggests this may be a read error. This CDR3 is CASRSTYEQYF. The CDR3 region has the DNA TGTGCCAGCAGATCCACCTACGAGCAGTACTTC. This chain joins TRBV12-3 or TRBV12-4 and TRBJ2-7; unclear D gene. V lost 6 bases and J 2 bases, leaving 5 bases between the germline ends. The CDR3 is 11 amino acids.

The genes are TRBV15 and TRBJ2-1, with 14 positions matching TRBD2. Trimming took 3 bases from V and 1 from J; bases not matched to a gene: 8. The CDR3 contains 19 residues. Germline V gene lookup returns CDR1 LNHNV and CDR2 YYDKDF (reference sequence). The CDR3 region is CATSRTSGGARASYNEQFF. CDR3 sequence (DNA): TGTGCCACCAGCAGGACTAGCGGGGGGGCTAGGGCGTCCTACAATGAGCAGTTCTTC.

The rearrangement joins TRBV28 to TRBJ2-3; perhaps TRBD1 as D (6 bases). Germline CDR1 is MDHEN and CDR2 is SYDVKM. This CDR3 has 16 residues. V was trimmed by 5 bases and J by 6 bases, leaving 21 bases between them. CDR3 protein: CASSRTGTRSGDTQYF. CDR3 DNA sequence: TGTGCCAGCAGTCGAACCGGGACACGTTCCGGGGATACGCAGTATTTT. The variable domain in full, with the rest retrieved from reference TRBV28 and TRBJ2-3, is DVKVTQSSRYLVKRTGEKVFLECVQDMDHENMFWYRQDPGLGLRLIYFSYDVKMKEKGDIPEGYSVSREKKERFSLILESASTNQTSMYLCASSRTGTRSGDTQYFGPGTRLTVL.

The gene calls are TRBV4-3 and TRBJ2-3, with D uncertain. The germline CDR1 and CDR2 sequences are LGHNA and YSLEER. The CDR3 consists of 17 residues. Deletions cut 2 bases from V and 1 base from J, with 16 bases between. The CDR3 coding sequence is TGCGCCAGCAGCCAACTCCTACCCGGGCAGCGCACAGATACGCAGTATTTT. Amino acid sequence: CASSQLLPGQRTDTQYF.

The table lists this clonotype with a few counts. The CDR3 DNA sequence: TGTGCCAGCAGTTGGGCGAGGGCATATAATTCACCCCTCCACTTT. Amino acids: CASSWARAYNSPLHF. The gene calls are TRBV6-5 and TRBJ1-6; D gene uncertain. Germline V gene sequence: CDR1 MNHEY, CDR2 SVGAGI. CDR3 length: 15 amino acids. The V and J ends lost 4 bases and 4 bases respectively, with 11 bases between them.